The 4 T cell receptor beta chains below all came from one sample that was sequenced in a study of blood T cells in healthy people across ages. With a J-beta primer mix and a sample-barcoded 5' primer, a second PCR ran roughly 6 to 11 cycles. TCRdb redid the calling of the 5' RACE reads with MiXCR, one entry per CDR3 protein. The table includes about 1 million distinct CDR3 sequences, 40% to 50% detected once. Sequenced input: blood. These receptors all come from a woman aged 60-75 years in good health.

This clonotype was counted between two and nine times. This chain connects TRBV27 to TRBJ2-3; no clear D gene. The CDR3 extends over 14 amino acids. The V and J ends lost 2 bases and 6 bases respectively, with 12 bases between them. Germline CDR1 is MNHEY and CDR2 is SMNVEV (reference sequence). This chain's CDR3 is CASSLSPRLDTQYF. The DNA of the CDR3 is TGTGCCAGCAGTTTAAGTCCCCGGTTGGATACGCAGTATTTT.

This chain links TRBV20-1 with TRBJ1-1; no firm D call. The CDR3 is 12 amino acids. Germline V gene sequence: CDR1 DFQATT, CDR2 SNEGSKA (reference sequence). V was cut by 0 bases and J by 8 bases, with 10 bases left in between. CDR3 residues: CSARDPLGEAFF. The CDR3 DNA follows: TGCAGTGCTAGAGACCCCCTGGGGGAAGCTTTCTTT.

The genes are TRBV3-1 and TRBJ2-1; D is perhaps TRBD1 (5 bases). V lost 6 bases and J 5 bases, leaving 14 bases between the germline ends. The CDR3 covers 14 residues. From germline, CDR1 is LGHDT and CDR2 YNNKEL (reference sequence). CDR3 sequence: CASRRTGRDNEQFF. In nucleotides, the CDR3 is TGTGCCAGCAGGCGAACAGGACGAGACAATGAGCAGTTCTTC.

The J gene is TRBJ1-2, the V gene TRBV29-1; D ambiguous. The CDR3 is made up of 12 amino acids. Germline loops: CDR1 SQVTM, CDR2 ANQGSEA. V was clipped by 6 bases and J by 7 bases, with 15 bases between them. This CDR3 reads CSVMSGFRGYTF. CDR3 coding DNA: TGCAGCGTAATGAGTGGGTTTCGTGGCTACACCTTC.